The sequence of this T cell receptor beta chain was determined in a study of OX40 agonist ivuxolimab in advanced cancers. Profiled with immunoSEQ multiplex PCR; TCRdb holds only in-frame clones, not every one. The sample has around 77,000 clones, roughly three quarters seen once. The CDR3 covers 15 residues. Germline CDR1 and CDR2: SGHTS and YDEGEE. V gave up 3 bases and J gave up 5 bases; unmatched junction bases: 7. J is TRBJ2-2 and V is TRBV5-8; 7 positions match TRBD2. Material: CD4+ or CD8+ T cells sorted from blood, obtained in a trial of the OX40 agonist ivuxolimab. The receptor comes from an adult with an advanced solid tumor such as melanoma, head and neck, liver or kidney cancer. This chain's CDR3 is CASSYRTSGTGELFF. CDR3 DNA sequence: TGTGCCAGCAGCTACCGGACTAGTGGTACCGGGGAGCTGTTTTTT.